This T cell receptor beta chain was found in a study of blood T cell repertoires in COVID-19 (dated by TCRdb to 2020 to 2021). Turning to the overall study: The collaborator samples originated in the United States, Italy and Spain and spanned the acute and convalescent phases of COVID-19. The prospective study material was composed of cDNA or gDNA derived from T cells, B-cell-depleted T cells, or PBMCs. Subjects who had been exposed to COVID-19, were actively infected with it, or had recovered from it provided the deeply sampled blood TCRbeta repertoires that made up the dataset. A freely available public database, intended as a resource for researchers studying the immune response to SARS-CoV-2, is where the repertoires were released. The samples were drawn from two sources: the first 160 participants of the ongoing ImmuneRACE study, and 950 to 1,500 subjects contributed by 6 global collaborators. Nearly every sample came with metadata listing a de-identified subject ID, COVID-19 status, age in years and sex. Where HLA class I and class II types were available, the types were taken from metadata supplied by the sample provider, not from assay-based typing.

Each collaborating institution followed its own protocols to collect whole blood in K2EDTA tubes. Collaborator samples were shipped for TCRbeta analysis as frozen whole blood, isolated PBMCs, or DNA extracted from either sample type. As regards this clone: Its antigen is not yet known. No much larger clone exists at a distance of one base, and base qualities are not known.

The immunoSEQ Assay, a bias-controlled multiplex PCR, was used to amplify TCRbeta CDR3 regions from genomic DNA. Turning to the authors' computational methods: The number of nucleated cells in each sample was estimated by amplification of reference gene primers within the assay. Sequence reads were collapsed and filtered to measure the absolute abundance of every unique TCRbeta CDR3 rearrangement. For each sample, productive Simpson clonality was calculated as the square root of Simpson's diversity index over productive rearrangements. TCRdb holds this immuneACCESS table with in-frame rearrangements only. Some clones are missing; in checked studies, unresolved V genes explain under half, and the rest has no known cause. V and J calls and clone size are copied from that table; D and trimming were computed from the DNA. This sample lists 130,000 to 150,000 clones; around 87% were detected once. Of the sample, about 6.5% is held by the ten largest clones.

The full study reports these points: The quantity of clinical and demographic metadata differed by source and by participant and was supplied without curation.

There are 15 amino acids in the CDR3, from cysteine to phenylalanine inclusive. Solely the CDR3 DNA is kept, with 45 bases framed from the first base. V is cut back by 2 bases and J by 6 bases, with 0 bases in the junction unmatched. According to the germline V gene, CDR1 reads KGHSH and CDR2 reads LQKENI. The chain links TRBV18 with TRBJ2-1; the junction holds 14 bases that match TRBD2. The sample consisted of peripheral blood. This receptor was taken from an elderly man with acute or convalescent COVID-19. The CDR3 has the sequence CASSPGTSGSNEQFF. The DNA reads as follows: TGTGCCAGCTCACCAGGGACTAGCGGGAGCAATGAGCAGTTCTTC.